This TCR beta chain was recorded in a study of T cells in women clearing cervical HPV infection. Study summary: Controls were women whose single incident HPV16 infection cleared within 12 months without precancer or cancer. Case blood was drawn when the lesion was first found; control blood after infection became undetectable.

The CDR3 covers 14 residues. The germline V gene has CDR1 SGHTA and CDR2 FQGNSA. Trimming left V 2 bases short and J 4 bases short, with 8 bases between. As concerns this clone: The CDR3 goes on 3 residues after the read ends, and that part is filled in from the germline J gene.

Genomic DNA, averaging roughly 1,200 ng per sample, yielded TCR beta CDR3 via immunoSEQ. TCRdb keeps only in-frame clones here, not all; method: immunoSEQ multiplex PCR. This sample's table has 30,000 to 40,000 clones. Input material: blood buffy coat. The TCR comes from a woman between 18 and 69 years old with a cervical HPV16 infection that either progressed to CIN3+ or cleared (not recorded which). The genes are TRBV7-2 and TRBJ2-2, with no clear D. The covered CDR3 bases are TGTGCCAGCAGCTTAAATAGTCTCACCGGGGAG. It translates to CASSLNSLTGE. The full CDR3 is CASSLNSLTGELFF.